This TCR beta chain came from a study of blood T cell repertoires in COVID-19. As for the study in general: The analysed material was cDNA or gDNA that came from T cells, B-cell-depleted T cells, or PBMCs.

Trimming pared 6 bases from V and 0 bases from J, leaving 6 bases between. Germline loops: CDR1 SEHNR, CDR2 FQNEAQ (reference sequence). The CDR3 totals 13 residues. The data were produced by immunoSEQ multiplex PCR, yet TCRdb's version contains in-frame clones alone and is incomplete. Of about 270,000 clones detected, just under 90% appear once; the ten largest clones hold 1.5% to 2%. The sequence was obtained from a woman aged 55 to 70 who had recovered from COVID-19. The sample comprised PBMCs or T cells enriched from blood (not recorded which). The V call is TRBV7-9, the J call TRBJ1-3; D is perhaps TRBD1 (5 bases). The CDR3: CASSDSSGNTIYF. CDR3 in DNA: TGTGCCAGCAGTGACAGCTCTGGAAACACCATATATTTT. Full variable domain (remainder filled in from reference TRBV7-9 and TRBJ1-3): DTGVSQNPRHKITKRGQNVTFRCDPISEHNRLYWYRQTLGQGPEFLTYFQNEAQLEKSRLLSDRFSAERPKGSFSTLEIQRTEQGDSAMYLCASSDSSGNTIYFGEGSWLTVV.